In its sample, the clone carrying this T cell receptor beta chain was seen a few times. V gave up 1 base and J gave up 6 bases, with 12 bases separating them. CDR1 SGHRS and CDR2 YFSETQ come from the germline V gene. The CDR3 loop spans 14 amino acids. TCRdb keeps only in-frame clones here, not all; method: immunoSEQ multiplex PCR. The sample comprises approximately 65,000 clones, more than 75% of which are singletons, and about 5% rests with the top ten. The data derive from a study of technical replicates of blood from a handful of donors. This clonotype originated in a human donor in good health. Some clones in this sample may be carry-over from other donors' samples. The specimen was PBMCs. The chain couples TRBV5-1 to TRBJ2-3; possible D gene TRBD1, 5 bases. The CDR3 here is CASSLTPQGDTQYF. Here the CDR3 DNA reads TGCGCCAGCAGCTTGACCCCCCAGGGTGATACGCAGTATTTT.